What follows are 13 T cell receptor beta chains derived from one specimen sequenced in a study of blood T cell repertoires in COVID-19. TCRdb's copy holds only in-frame clones and misses some; the assay was immunoSEQ multiplex PCR. The table lists roughly 50,000 clones, roughly 87% of them singletons. Sequencing was performed on peripheral blood. Source of these receptors: a human donor with active COVID-19. The donor label of this sample is uncertain.

The V call is TRBV21-1, the J call TRBJ2-7; the table names TRBD1, a call not compared with the DNA. TRBV21-1 is annotated as a pseudogene. This CDR3 contains 16 residues. The CDR3 DNA is TGTGCCAGCAGCAAAGTTGTTAGGACAGCCTCCTACGAGCAGTACTTC. It codes for CASSKVVRTASYEQYF.

The chain employs TRBV18 and TRBJ1-1, with no clear D. Trimming cost V 8 bases and J 6 bases, with 13 bases left between them. The germline V gene encodes CDR1 KGHSH and CDR2 LQKENI. The CDR3 covers 12 residues. CDR3 residues: CASESMKAEAFF. The CDR3 DNA reads TGTGCCAGCGAAAGCATGAAAGCTGAAGCTTTCTTT.

This clone was observed a handful of times. Written as DNA, the CDR3 is TGTGCCAGCAGCAGAACCGGGACGGGGGCTGAAGCTTTCTTT. It yields the protein CASSRTGTGAEAFF. This chain joins TRBV6-4 and TRBJ1-1, with D maybe TRBD1 (5 bases). The CDR3 covers 14 residues. V was trimmed by 6 bases and J by 6 bases, leaving 17 bases between them. Per the germline V gene, CDR1 is MRHNA and CDR2 is SNTAGT.

The chain recombines TRBV10-3 with TRBJ2-7; 10 bases are a match to TRBD1. Losses at the gene ends were 5 bases for V and 0 bases for J; bases not matched to a gene: 4. The CDR3 has 15 amino acids. Germline-derived CDR1 and CDR2 are ENHRY and SYGVKD. CDR3 DNA sequence: TGTGCCATCAGTCCCCGGGACAGGGGCTCCTACGAGCAGTACTTC. Its translation: CAISPRDRGSYEQYF.

The rearrangement uses TRBV7-9 and TRBJ1-4, with D maybe TRBD1 (5 bases). Trimming stripped 0 bases from V and 5 bases from J, with 10 bases between. This CDR3 has 15 amino acids. Germline CDR1 and CDR2: SEHNR and FQNEAQ (reference sequence). The CDR3 loop reads CASSLALSGNEKLFF. The CDR3 DNA follows: TGTGCCAGCAGCTTAGCGTTGTCAGGGAATGAAAAACTGTTTTTT.

The J gene is TRBJ2-2, the V gene TRBV5-1; D gene uncertain. V was clipped by 6 bases and J by 0 bases, with 6 bases between them. Germline V lookup: CDR1 SGHRS, CDR2 YFSETQ. This CDR3 has 13 amino acids. The CDR3 sequence is CASTVANTGELFF. CDR3 nucleotides: TGCGCCAGCACCGTCGCGAACACCGGGGAGCTGTTTTTT.

This CDR3 reads CASSPRQASIPLHF. In nucleotides, the CDR3 is TGTGCCAGCAGCCCGCGACAGGCCTCGATACCCCTCCACTTT. The chain is built from TRBV11-2 and TRBJ1-6, with TRBD1 as a possible D gene (6 bases). This CDR3 contains 14 residues. The germline gives CDR1 SGHAT, CDR2 FQNNGV. With 5 bases removed from V and 12 bases from J, the gap between germline ends came to 17 bases.

V is TRBV20-1 and J is TRBJ1-5, with D possibly being TRBD1 (5 bases). The germline V gene has CDR1 DFQATT and CDR2 SNEGSKA (reference sequence). Trimming left V 3 bases short and J 5 bases short, with 17 bases between. CDR3 length equals 15 residues. CDR3 residues: CSASRAGHLDQPQHF. In DNA, the CDR3 is TGCAGTGCTAGTCGGGCAGGGCATCTCGATCAGCCCCAGCATTTT.

The V and J genes are TRBV3-1 (or the pseudogene TRBV3-2) and TRBJ1-2; possibly TRBD1 for D (5 bases). The germline V gene encodes CDR1 LGHDT and CDR2 YNNKEL (reference sequence). CDR3 length: 16 amino acids. Trimming pared 5 bases from V and 1 base from J, leaving 17 bases between. The DNA of the CDR3 is TGTGCCAGCAGCGACCGACAGCTAGTCCTTAACTATGGCTACACCTTC. Its protein is CASSDRQLVLNYGYTF.

The chain is built from TRBV7-2 and TRBJ1-5; D is possibly TRBD1 (5 bases). V lost 2 bases, J lost 0 bases, and 8 bases lay in between. Germline loops: CDR1 SGHTA, CDR2 FQGNSA. This CDR3 has 15 amino acids. The CDR3 sequence: CASSLQGSSNQPQHF. CDR3 sequence (DNA): TGTGCCAGCAGCTTACAGGGTTCTAGCAATCAGCCCCAGCATTTT.

The chain's CDR3 is CAAVQGITYEQYF. The DNA of the CDR3 is TGTGCCGCCGTTCAGGGAATTACCTACGAGCAGTACTTC. The chain is built from TRBV5-3 and TRBJ2-7; D perhaps matches TRBD1 (5 bases). TRBV5-3 qualifies as an ORF whose function is uncertain. Trimming took off 10 bases at V and 2 bases at J, with 16 bases between the two ends. CDR3 length equals 13 residues.

The chain uses TRBV7-3 and TRBJ2-3, with 9 bases lining up with TRBD2. Germline lookup yields CDR1 SGHTA and CDR2 FQGTGA. CDR3 size: 15 residues. The V segment lost 4 bases and the J segment 2 bases; nucleotides outside the gene matches: 4. CDR3 nucleotide sequence: TGTGCCAGCAGCTCTAGCGGGGAGAACACAGATACGCAGTATTTT. Translating it yields CASSSSGENTDTQYF.

The sample holds one count of this clone. The chain has TRBV20-1 and TRBJ1-2; a possible D gene is TRBD1 (5 bases). Germline V gives CDR1 DFQATT, CDR2 SNEGSKA (reference sequence). The CDR3 extends over 13 amino acids. Trimming removed 3 bases from V and 5 bases from J, with 13 bases in between. In DNA, the CDR3 is TGCAGTGCTAGTCCAGGGCTATTATATGGCTACACCTTC. Translation gives CSASPGLLYGYTF.